This section outlines one T cell receptor (beta chain) sequence together with its context. The antigen is undetermined. This sample stems from a study of cytomegalovirus exposure and HLA in healthy donors. Study-wide results and caveats: Rarity marked most TCR sequences, yet some public TCRs occurred in many donors. There were around 160 TCR beta chains listed as cytomegalovirus-associated.

Germline V gene sequence: CDR1 SGHDT, CDR2 YYEEEE. V trimming: 3 bases; J trimming: 3 bases; junction bases outside the gene matches: 6. The CDR3 covers 16 residues. TCRdb's copy holds only in-frame clones and misses some; the assay was immunoSEQ multiplex PCR. The data hold about 330,000 clones, with 70% to 90% observed a single time. V is TRBV5-6 and J is TRBJ2-3; 11 nucleotides agree with TRBD1. This TCR derives from a woman between 18 and 30 years old in good health and CMV-seronegative. The sequenced sample was PBMCs. Written as DNA, the CDR3 is TGTGCCAGCAGCTCCTCCGGGACAGGGGGTACAGATACGCAGTATTTT. This translates into CASSSSGTGGTDTQYF.